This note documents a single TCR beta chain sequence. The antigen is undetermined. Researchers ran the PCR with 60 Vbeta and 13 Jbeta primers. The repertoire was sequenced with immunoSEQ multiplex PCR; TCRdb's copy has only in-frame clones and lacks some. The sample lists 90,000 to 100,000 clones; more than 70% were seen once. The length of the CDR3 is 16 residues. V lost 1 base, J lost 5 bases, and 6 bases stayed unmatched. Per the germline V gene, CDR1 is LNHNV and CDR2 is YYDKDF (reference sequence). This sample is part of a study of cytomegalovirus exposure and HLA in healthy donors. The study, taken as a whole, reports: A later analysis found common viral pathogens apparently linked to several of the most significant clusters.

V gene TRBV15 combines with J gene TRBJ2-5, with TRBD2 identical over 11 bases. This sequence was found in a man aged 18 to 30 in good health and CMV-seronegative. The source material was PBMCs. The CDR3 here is CATSRALASGGETQYF. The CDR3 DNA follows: TGTGCCACCAGCAGAGCTTTGGCTAGCGGGGGGGAGACCCAGTACTTC.